A single sample gave rise to the 28 T cell receptor beta chains below, sequenced in a study of STAT3 mutations in large granular lymphocyte leukemia. The study's findings and limits: Every T-LGLL patient had at least one immunodominant TCRbeta clonotype.

No antigens are known for them. Data came from immunoSEQ multiplex PCR; TCRdb stores just in-frame clones and leaves some out. The sample lists around 1,500 clones, about two thirds seen once, with roughly two fifths in the top ten. The sequenced sample was peripheral blood mononuclear cells. These TCRs come from a man aged 50 to 60 with T-cell large granular lymphocyte leukemia. Some clones in this sample may be carry-over from other donors' samples.

By sample share, this clone is large. V gene TRBV18 combines with J gene TRBJ1-5, with D maybe TRBD1 (5 bases). The CDR3 extends over 13 amino acids. V was trimmed by 8 bases and J by 7 bases, leaving 15 bases between them. Germline V gives CDR1 KGHSH, CDR2 LQKENI. The CDR3 is CASGWRGGQPQHF. CDR3 bases: TGTGCCAGCGGATGGAGGGGTGGCCAGCCCCAGCATTTT.

This clone was seen a single time. The CDR3 coding sequence is TGTGCCAGCTCACCAATCAGGGGCTATGGCTACACCTTC. Translating gives CASSPIRGYGYTF. The J gene is TRBJ1-2, the V gene TRBV18, with a possible D match to TRBD1 (6 bases). Trimming stripped 2 bases from V and 4 bases from J, with 8 bases between. The CDR3 has 13 amino acids. Germline CDR1 reads KGHSH; CDR2 reads LQKENI.

CDR3 protein: CASSSGAGEQYF. In DNA form, the CDR3 reads TGTGCCAGCTCGTCAGGGGCGGGCGAGCAGTACTTC. The chain carries TRBV7-3 and TRBJ2-7; the D gene is possibly TRBD1 (6 bases). This CDR3 contains 12 residues. V gave up 8 bases and J gave up 6 bases, with 14 bases separating them. CDR1 is SGHTA and CDR2 is FQGTGA in the germline V gene.

The chain combines TRBV5-1 with TRBJ2-7; D possibly corresponds to TRBD2 (6 bases). This CDR3 comprises 14 residues. Trimming took 4 bases from V and 3 from J, leaving 14 bases between them. The germline V gene has CDR1 SGHRS and CDR2 YFSETQ. The CDR3 bases are TGCGCCAGCAGCATGGAGGGAGTCTACTACGAGCAGTACTTC. It translates to CASSMEGVYYEQYF. Full variable domain (missing parts from reference TRBV5-1 and TRBJ2-7): KAGVTQTPRYLIKTRGQQVTLSCSPISGHRSVSWYQQTPGQGLQFLFEYFSETQRNKGNFPGRFSGRQFSNSRSEMNVSTLELGDSALYLCASSMEGVYYEQYFGPGTRLTVT.

J is TRBJ1-1 and V is TRBV7-9; TRBD1 matches 8 bases. The CDR3 runs to 17 residues. J gave up 0 bases and V 5 bases, and 11 bases lay outside the gene matches. Germline CDR1 is SEHNR and CDR2 is FQNEAQ (reference sequence). The CDR3 is CASSPHGQGFMNTEAFF. Written as DNA, the CDR3 is TGTGCCAGCAGCCCACACGGACAGGGCTTTATGAACACTGAAGCTTTCTTT.

The chain combines TRBV6-5 with TRBJ2-7; 9 nucleotides line up with TRBD1. V lost 2 bases and J lost 2; bases outside the gene matches: 4. Germline values: CDR1 MNHEY, CDR2 SVGAGI. The CDR3 extends over 15 amino acids. The DNA for the CDR3 is TGTGCCAGCAGTTACAAGGACAGGGGTCCCTACGAGCAGTACTTC. Translation: CASSYKDRGPYEQYF.

This clone was observed a handful of times. This chain links TRBV4-1 with TRBJ1-1; D gene ambiguous. The CDR3 loop spans 16 amino acids. CDR1 MGHRA and CDR2 YSYEKL come from the germline V gene. Trimming cost V 1 base and J 5 bases, with 17 bases left between them. The CDR3 reads CASSQAVVGGKTEAFF. The CDR3 DNA reads as TGCGCCAGCAGCCAAGCCGTGGTAGGTGGTAAGACTGAAGCTTTCTTT.

This rearrangement joins TRBV7-9 to TRBJ2-7, with 7 bases fitting TRBD1. J gave up 7 bases and V 3 bases, and 9 bases lay outside the gene matches. The germline V gene has CDR1 SEHNR and CDR2 FQNEAQ (reference sequence). The CDR3 spans 14 residues. CDR3 protein: CASSFGDRVWEQYF. The CDR3 DNA follows: TGTGCCAGCAGCTTCGGTGACAGGGTCTGGGAGCAGTACTTC.

This sequence joins TRBV5-1 and TRBJ1-3; D not resolved. CDR1 and CDR2 (germline): SGHRS, YFSETQ. V dropped 0 bases and J dropped 0 bases, with 4 bases sitting between them. This CDR3 has 14 amino acids. The CDR3 coding sequence is TGCGCCAGCAGCTTGGCAGACTCTGGAAACACCATATATTTT. Translated: CASSLADSGNTIYF.

V gene TRBV18 combines with J gene TRBJ2-7, with D hard to call. The CDR3 extends over 12 amino acids. CDR1 is KGHSH, CDR2 LQKENI, per germline. Trimming took 0 bases from V and 5 from J, leaving 5 bases between them. The DNA for the CDR3 is TGTGCCAGCTCACCACCCGGCAACGAGCAGTACTTC. Amino acids: CASSPPGNEQYF. Full variable domain (missing parts from reference TRBV18 and TRBJ2-7): NAGVMQNPRHLVRRRGQEARLRCSPMKGHSHVYWYRQLPEEGLKFMVYLQKENIIDESGMPKERFSAEFPKEGPSILRIQQVVRGDSAAYFCASSPPGNEQYFGPGTRLTVT.

V and J are TRBV5-6 and TRBJ2-7; no reliable D call. Deletions cut 1 base from V and 2 bases from J, with 1 base between. The germline V gene encodes CDR1 SGHDT and CDR2 YYEEEE. This CDR3 is 11 amino acids long. The CDR3 is CASSLTYEQYF. The CDR3 DNA reads as TGTGCCAGCAGCTTGACCTACGAGCAGTACTTC.

This sequence joins TRBV28 and TRBJ2-7; 8 bases are shared with TRBD1. With V trimmed by 6 bases and J by 6 bases, 10 bases remained unmatched. Germline-derived CDR1 and CDR2 are MDHEN and SYDVKM. This CDR3 has 14 amino acids. CDR3 sequence reads: CASSPRTGLSEQYF. The CDR3 DNA is TGTGCCAGCAGCCCCAGGACAGGGTTGAGCGAGCAGTACTTC.

This chain uses TRBV7-3 with TRBJ2-5; D is possibly TRBD1 (6 bases). From germline, CDR1 is SGHTA and CDR2 FQGTGA. V was trimmed by 5 bases and J by 5 bases, leaving 15 bases between them. This CDR3 has 14 residues. The CDR3 bases are TGTGCCAGCAGCCTTTCAGGGACATCGGAGACCCAGTACTTC. Its protein product is CASSLSGTSETQYF.

This chain links TRBV6-5 with TRBJ2-1, with D possibly matching TRBD1 (5 bases). Trimming shortened V by 5 bases and J by 6 bases, and 11 bases separated the two germline ends. CDR1 is MNHEY, CDR2 SVGAGI, per germline. This CDR3 has 13 residues. The CDR3 sequence is CASSRQGRNEQFF. CDR3 sequence (DNA): TGTGCCAGCAGTAGGCAGGGTCGCAATGAGCAGTTCTTC.

The chain has TRBV18 and TRBJ2-7; TRBD2 matches at 12 bases. The CDR3 has 15 residues. Germline values: CDR1 KGHSH, CDR2 LQKENI. The junction had 2 bases not matched to a gene; V was cut back by 3 bases and J by 2 bases. Written as DNA, the CDR3 is TGTGCCAGCTCACCCCTAGCGGGGGGGACCTACGAGCAGTACTTC. Protein product: CASSPLAGGTYEQYF.

This clone was found a few times. This chain links TRBV30 with TRBJ1-5; D unresolved. This CDR3 is 13 amino acids long. Looked up from germline, CDR1 is GTSNPN and CDR2 is SVGIG (reference sequence). V shed 1 base and J shed 2 bases, with 6 bases lying between them. The CDR3 region has the DNA TGTGCCTGGAGTGCCCAGGGCAATCAGCCCCAGCATTTT. Encoded protein: CAWSAQGNQPQHF.

The CDR3 nucleotides are TGTGCCAGCAGTTACTCGACATGGTATGGCTACACCTTC. Translation gives CASSYSTWYGYTF. The chain uses TRBV6-5 and TRBJ1-2; D remains ambiguous. This CDR3 is built from 13 residues. The germline V gene has CDR1 MNHEY and CDR2 SVGAGI. V lost 0 bases to trimming and J lost 5 bases, with 7 bases between them.

The chain carries TRBV5-1 and TRBJ1-1, with a possible D match to TRBD1 (6 bases). The CDR3 totals 13 residues. Germline CDR1 SGHRS, CDR2 YFSETQ. The V and J ends lost 4 bases and 4 bases respectively, with 11 bases between them. The CDR3 coding sequence is TGCGCCAGCAGCCCTGACAGGATCACTGAAGCTTTCTTT. Amino acids: CASSPDRITEAFF.

This clone is classed as hyperexpanded. The genes are TRBV6-4 and TRBJ1-1; D is uncertain. Trimming removed 2 bases from V and 1 base from J, with 5 bases in between. Germline CDR1 and CDR2: MRHNA and SNTAGT. The CDR3 length is 13 residues. CDR3 coding DNA: TGTGCCAGCAGTGACGTCGAGAACACTGAAGCTTTCTTT. It encodes CASSDVENTEAFF.

The chain carries TRBV5-1 and TRBJ2-1; D is ambiguous. With 2 bases removed from V and 6 bases from J, the gap between germline ends came to 9 bases. Germline CDR1 reads SGHRS; CDR2 reads YFSETQ. The CDR3 runs 13 residues. This chain's CDR3 is CASSFGKVNEQFF. CDR3 nucleotides: TGCGCCAGCAGCTTCGGTAAGGTCAATGAGCAGTTCTTC.

The chain joins TRBV5-4 to TRBJ1-2; D gene ambiguous. The V gene's germline CDR1 is SGHNT and CDR2 YYREEE (reference sequence). The CDR3 covers 14 residues. The V end lost 3 bases, the J end lost 7 bases, and 16 bases lay between the germline ends. The DNA for the CDR3 is TGTGCCAGCAGCTGGGATCGGGGAGGGTCTGGCTACACCTTC. Its protein product is CASSWDRGGSGYTF. Looking up the rest from reference TRBV5-4 and TRBJ1-2 gives the full variable domain: ETGVTQSPTHLIKTRGQQVTLRCSSQSGHNTVSWYQQALGQGPQFIFQYYREEENGRGNFPPRFSGLQFPNYSSELNVNALELDDSALYLCASSWDRGGSGYTFGSGTRLTVV.

The gene calls are TRBV7-2 and TRBJ2-7, with a possible D match to TRBD1 (6 bases). Germline CDR1 and CDR2: SGHTA and FQGNSA. This CDR3 has 15 residues. V gave up 5 bases and J gave up 6 bases, with 20 bases separating them. In DNA, the CDR3 is TGTGCCAGCAGCCCAGCACCGGGTCGAGGGGGCGAGCAGTACTTC. Protein product: CASSPAPGRGGEQYF. The full variable domain, rest sourced from reference TRBV7-2 and TRBJ2-7, is GAGVSQSPSNKVTEKGKDVELRCDPISGHTALYWYRQSLGQGLEFLIYFQGNSAPDKSGLPSDRFSAERTGGSVSTLTIQRTQQEDSAVYLCASSPAPGRGGEQYFGPGTRLTVT.

The chain has TRBV5-1 and TRBJ2-1, with 12 bases aligning to TRBD1. Germline assignment: CDR1 SGHRS and CDR2 YFSETQ. The CDR3 runs 17 residues. Losses at the gene ends were 4 bases for V and 7 bases for J; bases not matched to a gene: 12. In DNA, the CDR3 is TGCGCCAGCAGCCAAGGGACAGGGGGCGTCCTCGGGAATGAGCAGTTCTTC. It translates to CASSQGTGGVLGNEQFF.

The chain employs TRBV5-1 and TRBJ2-7; D unclear. In germline, CDR1 is SGHRS, CDR2 YFSETQ. The V end was cut by 0 bases, the J end by 4 bases, with 8 bases between. The CDR3 is 13 amino acids. In nucleotides, the CDR3 is TGCGCCAGCAGCTTGGGGTCCCTATACGAGCAGTACTTC. Translated: CASSLGSLYEQYF.

CDR3 sequence reads: CASSVVLGQVHGYTF. The CDR3 DNA reads as TGTGCCAGCAGTGTCGTCCTCGGACAGGTCCATGGCTACACCTTC. The chain is built from TRBV2 and TRBJ1-2; 7 bases are shared with TRBD1. CDR3 length: 15 residues. The germline V gene encodes CDR1 SNHLY and CDR2 FYNNEI. The V and J ends lost 4 bases and 6 bases, in that order; junction bases with no gene match: 11.

Only a few counts were recorded for this clone. The chain couples TRBV13 to TRBJ2-3, with D perhaps matching TRBD1 (5 bases). In germline, CDR1 is PRHDT, CDR2 FYEKMQ (reference sequence). V lost 1 base and J 3 bases, leaving 14 bases between the germline ends. The CDR3 loop spans 16 amino acids. In nucleotides, the CDR3 is TGTGCCAGCAGCTTAGTGCGGTGGGCAGGGACAGATACGCAGTATTTT. This sequence encodes CASSLVRWAGTDTQYF.

The chain joins TRBV5-1 to TRBJ2-3, with D tentatively TRBD1 or TRBD2 (6 bases each). The germline V and J ends were trimmed by 7 bases and 2 bases, with 14 bases remaining between them. CDR3 length: 14 residues. CDR1 and CDR2 from the germline V gene are SGHRS and YFSETQ. For the CDR3, the DNA is TGCGCCAGCTCGATGGGGGGCCTCACAGATACGCAGTATTTT. Its translation is CASSMGGLTDTQYF. Supplemented by reference TRBV5-1 and TRBJ2-3, the full variable domain reads KAGVTQTPRYLIKTRGQQVTLSCSPISGHRSVSWYQQTPGQGLQFLFEYFSETQRNKGNFPGRFSGRQFSNSRSEMNVSTLELGDSALYLCASSMGGLTDTQYFGPGTRLTVL.

The chain recombines TRBV18 with TRBJ1-2; TRBD1 agrees at 8 bases. The CDR3 has 13 residues. After removal of 3 bases from V and 6 bases from J, the junction contained 3 bases not matched to a gene. Per the germline V gene, CDR1 is KGHSH and CDR2 is LQKENI. Here the CDR3 reads CASSPGQGHGYTF. CDR3 sequence (DNA): TGTGCCAGCTCACCCGGACAGGGCCATGGCTACACCTTC. Looking up the rest from reference TRBV18 and TRBJ1-2 gives the full variable domain: NAGVMQNPRHLVRRRGQEARLRCSPMKGHSHVYWYRQLPEEGLKFMVYLQKENIIDESGMPKERFSAEFPKEGPSILRIQQVVRGDSAAYFCASSPGQGHGYTFGSGTRLTVV.